This T cell receptor (beta chain) was sequenced in a study of monozygotic twins with inflammatory bowel disease. Study outcomes and limitations: IBD patients shared fewer clonotypes with other individuals than healthy twins, especially patients with disease activity signs.

Germline CDR1 and CDR2: MNHEY and SVGEGT. There are 16 residues in the CDR3. Details on this clonotype: Its antigen is not known.

From its re-call of the 5' RACE reads, TCRdb lists each CDR3 protein once, without DNA. The listing records around 150,000 distinct CDR3 sequences. After skipping T cell sorting, the authors isolated total RNA from whole blood. Sequencing was carried out using blood. This clonotype was sampled from a human donor with ulcerative colitis or Crohn's disease, or a healthy co-twin of an affected twin (not recorded which). This chain uses TRBV6-2 or TRBV6-3 with TRBJ2-2; TCRdb returns TRBD1, unconfirmable since there is no DNA. CDR3 residues: CASSYGPGTNTGELFF.